This T cell receptor (beta chain) was found in a study of somatic mutations in cytotoxic T cells in rheumatoid arthritis. General observations from the study: The slightly lower representation of TRBV07 among rheumatoid arthritis patients did not undergo correction for multiple comparisons. The CD8+ clonality of rheumatoid arthritis patients increased with age, whereas that of healthy controls did not. There were about an eighth of the roughly 65 patients in whom the largest CD8+ clone exceeded 20% of CD8+ cells. Measured CD8+ T-cell clonality, a value compared between rheumatoid arthritis patients and age-matched healthy controls, did not differ significantly.

Concerning this clone itself: Antigen specificity is unknown.

CDR1 and CDR2 from the germline V gene are MNHEY and SVGAGI. This CDR3 has 14 amino acids. V shed 7 bases and J 7 bases; nucleotides not matched to a gene: 4. The data were produced by immunoSEQ multiplex PCR, yet TCRdb's version contains in-frame clones alone and is incomplete. The data contain 6,000 to 8,000 clones, roughly nine tenths of them singletons. The chain recombines TRBV6-5 with TRBJ2-1; 13 bases fit TRBD2. The sequenced sample consisted of CD8+ T cells sorted from blood. The receptor was derived from a man in his forties with rheumatoid arthritis. The chain's CDR3 is CASTVTSGRNEQFF. DNA of the CDR3: TGTGCCAGCACCGTGACTAGCGGGAGGAATGAGCAGTTCTTC.